The subject of this entry is one T cell receptor beta chain. This sample was taken from a study of T-cell reconstitution after alpha-beta-depleted transplantation in children. The TCRbeta library was prepared with unique molecular identifiers. TCRdb used MiXCR to reprocess the PCR reads, holding one entry per CDR3 protein. Among nearly 400,000 distinct CDR3 sequences, roughly 22% were seen once, and the ten largest hold around 4%. Germline V CDR1 and CDR2: LGHDT, YNNKEL (reference sequence). V gave up 7 bases and J gave up 5 bases, with 6 bases separating them. The CDR3 has 11 residues. The specimen was PBMCs from the stem cell graft donor, collected from the stem cell graft. This sequence originates from a human donor who donated a stem cell graft to a child with acute myeloid leukemia. The chain is built from TRBV3-1 and TRBJ2-1, with D hard to call. The CDR3 here is CASKAHNEQFF. The CDR3 region has the DNA TGTGCCAGCAAAGCCCACAATGAGCAGTTCTTC.